This T cell receptor (beta chain) was sequenced for a study of blood T cells in healthy people across ages. This clonotype was seen more than once but under ten times. A sample-barcoded 5' primer and a J-beta primer mix were used in a second PCR of about 7 to 11 cycles. TCRdb called the 5' RACE reads again in MiXCR, with one record for every CDR3 protein. The top ten hold about 4% of the sample, which has 1,500,000 or so distinct CDR3 sequences, roughly 43% seen once. Germline V gives CDR1 MDHEN, CDR2 SYDVKM. V lost 6 bases to trimming and J lost 0 bases; unmatched junction nucleotides: 11. The CDR3 is 18 residues long.

The J gene is TRBJ2-6, the V gene TRBV28, with 7 bases aligning to TRBD2. This TCR derives from a woman younger than 30 in good health. The sample comprised blood. CDR3 coding DNA: TGTGCCAGCAGCGCAACTAGCGAGAACCCCTCTGGGGCCAACGTCCTGACTTTC. Amino acid sequence: CASSATSENPSGANVLTF.